This record looks at one TCR beta chain sequence and its context. This clone was counted only a few times. The antigen this receptor binds is unknown. Qualities for individual bases were not recorded, and no much larger clone is one base off. All of the isolated RNA was reverse transcribed with the High Capacity cDNA Reverse Transcription Kit, so expressed TCRB transcripts were sequenced. Deep immunoSEQ sequencing was performed on naive, central memory and regulatory T cell samples, with an average of around 3.5 million total reads per sample. Sorted cells were lysed in RLT buffer, and RNA was extracted using DNase-treated RNeasy Micro or Mini kits according to cell number. To prevent cross-contamination, each cell subset was processed individually, whereas patient and healthy donor samples were processed jointly. TCRB sequences were amplified from cDNA with the immunoSEQ multiplex PCR, producing 87-bp fragments spanning the CDR3 region. Sequencing of the amplicons was done on the Illumina HiSeq platform. In the source study's methods: PCR bias was computationally corrected using synthetic template baselines, reads within Hamming distance 2 were collapsed, and singletons that could not be merged were discarded. Reads were aligned to IMGT to assign V, D and J genes, CDR3 length, and insertions or deletions at six rearrangement sites. Clonotype counts were normalized to sorted cell number within each subset before computing true diversity and Gini coefficients with the tcR R package. Repertoire sharing was quantified using the overlap coefficient calculated on TCRB nucleotide sequences. As a proxy for the pre-selection repertoire, out-of-frame TCRB sequences from naive cells were analyzed. The source is immuneACCESS, and TCRdb retained only in-frame sequences with V and J called. Part of the clones is not carried over; for the studies checked, unresolved V genes explain less than half of this, and the remainder is unexplained. V, J and clone size reflect that table, while D and trimming were determined from the DNA. The sample table holds around 430,000 clones, of which 25% to 35% were seen once. Around 0.065% of the sample comes from the top ten.

According to the germline V gene, CDR1 reads LGHNA and CDR2 reads YNFKEQ. V and J lose 1 base and 7 bases, and a span of 14 bases separates them. The CDR3 measures 15 amino acids from cysteine to phenylalanine. Solely the CDR3 DNA is kept, with 45 bases framed from the first base. The data derive from a study of beta chain features in type 1 diabetes (dated by TCRdb to between 2018 and 2020). In terms of the full investigation: Mean age, gender distribution, total cell number and subset yield did not differ between patients and healthy donors. Across all samples, some 100,000,000 sorted cells were examined, and cell number per subset correlated strongly with RNA yield. In the study, TCRB repertoires of sorted circulating CD4+ T cell subsets from recently diagnosed type 1 diabetes patients were compared with those of matched healthy donors. Naive and central memory subsets were obtained from all 30 or so donors, but regulatory and stem cell-like memory subsets were isolated from only 8 patients and roughly eight healthy donors.

A single peripheral blood draw of approximately 110 mL on average was collected from each donor into heparinised tubes. A BD FACSAria II was used to sort naive, central memory, regulatory and stem cell-like memory CD4+ T cells with a panel that included CD45RO, CCR7, CD25, CD127, CD95 and CD27. Every sorted population had a purity above 95%. PBMCs were isolated immediately by Lymphoprep density gradient centrifugation and stained directly without culture. So that batch effects would be minimized, each experiment stained and sorted samples in pairs, pairing one healthy donor with one patient. What the work shows at the level of the full study, not this receptor alone: In all four CD4+ subsets, TCRB CDR3 length was moderately but significantly shorter in type 1 diabetes patients. The naive, central memory and regulatory TCRB repertoires appeared to resemble one another more closely among patients than among healthy donors. Sequencing cDNA rather than genomic DNA could over-represent highly expressing activated cells, although activation and CD3 levels did not differ between groups. At VDJ recombination sites, patients with type 1 diabetes made fewer insertions and deleted more nucleotides, a pattern implying thymic rearrangement abnormalities. Because the HLA sub-analyses included only small numbers of individuals, any influence of HLA type on TCRB rearrangement was left unresolved. Shorter templates might be favored by PCR, yet because patient and control samples were amplified and corrected together, any such skew would affect both groups equally.

This chain is built from TRBV4-2 and TRBJ1-5; tentative D gene TRBD1, with 5 bases matching. The TCR originated in a man aged 18 to 29 in good health. The sequencing sample was made of naive CD4+ T cells from blood. Reading the label with the study, this specimen's cell subset or site is: true naive CD4+ T cells. The CDR3 region: CASSQVGGAEQPQHF. The DNA sequence reads TGTGCCAGCAGCCAAGTAGGAGGGGCGGAGCAGCCCCAGCATTTT.